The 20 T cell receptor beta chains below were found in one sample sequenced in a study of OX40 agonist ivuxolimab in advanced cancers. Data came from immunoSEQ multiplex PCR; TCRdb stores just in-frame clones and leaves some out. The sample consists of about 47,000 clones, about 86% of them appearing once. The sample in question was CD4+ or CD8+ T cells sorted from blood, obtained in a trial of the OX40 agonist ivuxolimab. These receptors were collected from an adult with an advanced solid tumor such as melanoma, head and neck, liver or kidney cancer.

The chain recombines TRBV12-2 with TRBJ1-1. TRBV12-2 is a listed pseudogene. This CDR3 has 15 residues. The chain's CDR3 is CASRPPRGVNTEAFF. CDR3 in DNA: TGTGCAAGTCGCCCCCCCCGGGGGGTGAACACTGAAGCTTTCTTT.

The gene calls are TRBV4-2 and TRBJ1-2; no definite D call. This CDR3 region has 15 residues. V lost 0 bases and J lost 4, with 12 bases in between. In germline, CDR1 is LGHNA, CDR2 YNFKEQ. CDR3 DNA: TGTGCCAGCAGCCAAGAAGAGGGAAGAAGCTATGGCTACACCTTC. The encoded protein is CASSQEEGRSYGYTF.

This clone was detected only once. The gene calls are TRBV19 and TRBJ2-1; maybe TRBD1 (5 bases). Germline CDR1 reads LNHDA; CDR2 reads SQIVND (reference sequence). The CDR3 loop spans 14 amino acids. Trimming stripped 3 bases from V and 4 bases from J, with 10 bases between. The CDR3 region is CASSIARGYNEQFF. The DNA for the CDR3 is TGTGCCAGTAGTATTGCTAGGGGATACAATGAGCAGTTCTTC.

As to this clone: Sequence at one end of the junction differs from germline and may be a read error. In DNA, the CDR3 is TGTGCCTCAACAGACCGGGACACACTAAACTTC. It codes for CASTDRDTLNF. The gene calls are TRBV6-5 and TRBJ2-7, with TRBD1 as a possible D gene (6 bases). Germline V gene data show CDR1 as MNHEY and CDR2 as SVGAGI. This CDR3 comprises 11 residues.

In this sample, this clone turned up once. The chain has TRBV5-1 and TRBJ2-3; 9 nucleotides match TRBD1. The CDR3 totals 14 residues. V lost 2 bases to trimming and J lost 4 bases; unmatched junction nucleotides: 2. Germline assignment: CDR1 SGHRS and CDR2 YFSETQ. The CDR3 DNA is TGCGCCAGCAGCTTCGACAGGGGGGCAGATACGCAGTATTTT. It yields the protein CASSFDRGADTQYF.

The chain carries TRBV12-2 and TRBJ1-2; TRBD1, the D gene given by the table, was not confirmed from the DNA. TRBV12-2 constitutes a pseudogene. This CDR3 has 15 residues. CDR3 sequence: CASRLVPLTFQGYTF. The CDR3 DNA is TGTGCAAGTCGCTTAGTTCCCTTGACATTTCAAGGCTACACCTTC.

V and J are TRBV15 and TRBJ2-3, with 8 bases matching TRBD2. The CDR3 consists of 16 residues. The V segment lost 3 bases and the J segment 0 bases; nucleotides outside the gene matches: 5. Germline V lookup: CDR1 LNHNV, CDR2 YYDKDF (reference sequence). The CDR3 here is CATSREAGVSTDTQYF. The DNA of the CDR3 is TGTGCCACCAGCAGGGAAGCGGGAGTAAGCACAGATACGCAGTATTTT.

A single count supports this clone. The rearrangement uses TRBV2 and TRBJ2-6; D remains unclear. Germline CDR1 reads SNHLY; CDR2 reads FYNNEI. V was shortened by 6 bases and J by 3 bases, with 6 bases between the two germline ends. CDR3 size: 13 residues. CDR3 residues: CASRENGANVLTF. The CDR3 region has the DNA TGTGCCAGCAGGGAGAATGGGGCCAACGTCCTGACTTTC.

CDR3 sequence: CASSGGNTIYF. The CDR3 DNA is TGCGCCAGCAGCGGGGGAAACACCATATATTTT. V and J are TRBV4-1 and TRBJ1-3; D is uncertain. Germline CDR1 is MGHRA and CDR2 is YSYEKL. V was pared by 5 bases and J by 4 bases, with 3 bases between. This CDR3 region has 11 residues.

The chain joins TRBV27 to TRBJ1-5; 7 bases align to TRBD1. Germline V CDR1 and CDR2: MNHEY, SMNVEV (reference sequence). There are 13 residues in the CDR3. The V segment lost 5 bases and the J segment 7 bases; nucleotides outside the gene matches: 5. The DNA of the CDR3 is TGTGCCAGCAGTAACGACAGGGCGCAGCCCCAGCATTTT. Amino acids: CASSNDRAQPQHF.

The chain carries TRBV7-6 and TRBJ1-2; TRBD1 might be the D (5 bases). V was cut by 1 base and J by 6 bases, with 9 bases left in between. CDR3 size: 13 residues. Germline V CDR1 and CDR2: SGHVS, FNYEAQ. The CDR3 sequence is CASSLDGGDGYTF. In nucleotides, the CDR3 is TGTGCCAGCAGCTTAGATGGGGGAGATGGCTACACCTTC.

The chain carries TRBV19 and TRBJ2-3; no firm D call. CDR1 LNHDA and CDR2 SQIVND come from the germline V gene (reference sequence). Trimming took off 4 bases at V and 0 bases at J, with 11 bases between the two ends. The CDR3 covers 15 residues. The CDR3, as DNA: TGTGCCAGTAGTAGGGCAGTCACTAGCACAGATACGCAGTATTTT. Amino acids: CASSRAVTSTDTQYF.

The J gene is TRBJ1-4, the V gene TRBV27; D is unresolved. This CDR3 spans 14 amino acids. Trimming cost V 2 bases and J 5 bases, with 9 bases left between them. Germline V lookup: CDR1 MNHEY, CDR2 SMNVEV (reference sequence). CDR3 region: CASSLMQENEKLFF. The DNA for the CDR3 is TGTGCCAGCAGTTTAATGCAAGAGAATGAAAAACTGTTTTTT.

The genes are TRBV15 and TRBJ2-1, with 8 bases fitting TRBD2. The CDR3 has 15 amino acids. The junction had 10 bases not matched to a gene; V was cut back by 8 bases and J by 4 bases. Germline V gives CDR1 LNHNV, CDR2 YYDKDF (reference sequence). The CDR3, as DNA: TGTGCCACCCGTTGGGACGGGAGGGGATACAATGAGCAGTTCTTC. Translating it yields CATRWDGRGYNEQFF.

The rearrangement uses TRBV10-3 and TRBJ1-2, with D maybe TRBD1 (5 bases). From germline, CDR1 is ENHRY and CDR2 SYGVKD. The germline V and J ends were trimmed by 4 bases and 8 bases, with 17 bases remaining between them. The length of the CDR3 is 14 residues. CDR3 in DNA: TGTGCCATCAGTGGGGGACCTGGGGAGGGAGGCTACACCTTC. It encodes CAISGGPGEGGYTF.

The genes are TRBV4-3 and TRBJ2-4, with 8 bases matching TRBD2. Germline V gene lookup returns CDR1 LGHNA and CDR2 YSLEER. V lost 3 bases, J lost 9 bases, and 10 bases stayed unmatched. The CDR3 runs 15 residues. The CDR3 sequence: CASSQESGSPGIQYF. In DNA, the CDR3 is TGCGCCAGCAGCCAGGAGAGCGGGAGTCCGGGCATTCAGTACTTC.

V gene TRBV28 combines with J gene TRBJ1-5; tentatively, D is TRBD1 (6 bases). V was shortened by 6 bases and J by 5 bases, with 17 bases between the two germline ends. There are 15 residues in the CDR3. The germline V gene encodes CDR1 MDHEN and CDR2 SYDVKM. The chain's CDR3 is CASREQGVRDQPQHF. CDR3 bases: TGTGCCAGCAGGGAACAGGGTGTCAGGGATCAGCCCCAGCATTTT. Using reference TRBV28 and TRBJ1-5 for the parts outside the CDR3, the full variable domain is DVKVTQSSRYLVKRTGEKVFLECVQDMDHENMFWYRQDPGLGLRLIYFSYDVKMKEKGDIPEGYSVSREKKERFSLILESASTNQTSMYLCASREQGVRDQPQHFGDGTRLSIL.

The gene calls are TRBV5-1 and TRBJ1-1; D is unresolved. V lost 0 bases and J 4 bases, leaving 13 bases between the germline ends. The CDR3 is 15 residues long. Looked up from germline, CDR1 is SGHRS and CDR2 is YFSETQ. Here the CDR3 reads CASSLETVVGTEAFF. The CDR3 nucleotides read TGCGCCAGCAGCTTGGAGACGGTTGTGGGCACTGAAGCTTTCTTT.

The CDR3 DNA is TGTGCCAGCAGTGACCGGGACCTCAATCAGCCCCAGCATTTT. Encoded protein: CASSDRDLNQPQHF. The chain recombines TRBV7-2 with TRBJ1-5, with D possibly being TRBD1 (5 bases). From germline, CDR1 is SGHTA and CDR2 FQGNSA. The CDR3 length is 14 residues. Trimming removed 6 bases at V and 3 bases at J, with 12 bases between.

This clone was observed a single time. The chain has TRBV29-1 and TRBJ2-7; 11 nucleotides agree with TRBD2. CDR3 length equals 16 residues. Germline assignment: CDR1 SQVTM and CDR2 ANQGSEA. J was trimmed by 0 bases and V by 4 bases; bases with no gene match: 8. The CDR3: CSVVLPSGRSSYEQYF. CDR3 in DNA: TGCAGCGTTGTGTTGCCTAGCGGGAGGAGCTCCTACGAGCAGTACTTC.